These 21 T cell receptor beta chains originate from one sample sequenced in a study of blood T cell repertoires in COVID-19. Measured with immunoSEQ multiplex PCR; TCRdb has only the in-frame clones, and not every one. The table lists under 250,000 clones, roughly 80% of them singletons, with roughly 3.2% in the top ten. The sequenced material came from peripheral blood. The receptors were sampled from a young woman with acute or convalescent COVID-19.

The rearrangement joins TRBV5-1 to TRBJ1-2; D may be TRBD1 (5 bases). The length of the CDR3 is 14 residues. With 4 bases removed from V and 4 bases from J, the gap between germline ends came to 14 bases. Germline CDR1 SGHRS, CDR2 YFSETQ. The CDR3 loop is CASSPDGGGYGYTF. The CDR3 DNA sequence: TGCGCCAGCAGCCCGGATGGGGGGGGCTATGGCTACACCTTC.

The chain uses TRBV6-5 and TRBJ1-1, with 7 positions matching TRBD1. The CDR3 is 15 residues long. With V trimmed by 6 bases and J by 1 base, 8 bases remained unmatched. Germline loops: CDR1 MNHEY, CDR2 SVGAGI. CDR3 loop: CASSRQGFGNTEAFF. In nucleotides, the CDR3 is TGTGCCAGCAGCCGACAGGGTTTTGGGAACACTGAAGCTTTCTTT.

V is TRBV27 and J is TRBJ1-3, with 8 bases identical to TRBD1. There are 14 residues in the CDR3. Per germline, CDR1 MNHEY and CDR2 SMNVEV (reference sequence). The ends lost 9 bases at V and 7 bases at J; junction bases unmatched: 11. The CDR3 region is CARRTGRIGNTIYF. CDR3 DNA: TGTGCCAGAAGGACAGGGAGGATAGGGAACACCATATATTTT.

The chain recombines TRBV29-1 with TRBJ2-7; 11 bases agree with TRBD2. Germline values: CDR1 SQVTM, CDR2 ANQGSEA. The CDR3 is 14 amino acids. With V trimmed by 2 bases and J by 0 bases, 0 bases remained unmatched. In nucleotides, the CDR3 is TGCAGCGTTGAAACTAGCGGGAGCTCCTACGAGCAGTACTTC. Its protein is CSVETSGSSYEQYF.

The chain links TRBV4-3 to TRBJ1-2; D uncertain. The CDR3 has 12 amino acids. Deletions cut 0 bases from V and 8 bases from J, with 7 bases between. Germline values: CDR1 LGHNA, CDR2 YSLEER. CDR3 in amino acids: CASSQESRGYTF. The CDR3 DNA reads as TGCGCCAGCAGCCAAGAATCGAGGGGCTACACCTTC.

This clone was seen a single time. V gene TRBV2 combines with J gene TRBJ2-1, with TRBD2 matching 7 bases. The CDR3 runs to 15 residues. The V gene end was trimmed by 3 bases and the J gene end by 2 bases; junction bases not matched to a gene: 4. Germline V CDR1 and CDR2: SNHLY, FYNNEI. CDR3 sequence (DNA): TGTGCCAGCAGTGACGCTAGCGGAGCCTACAATGAGCAGTTCTTC. It yields the protein CASSDASGAYNEQFF.

The CDR3 region is CASSPEGSYGYTF. CDR3 bases: TGTGCCAGCAGCCCAGAGGGTAGTTATGGCTACACCTTC. The V and J genes are TRBV7-8 and TRBJ1-2, with D uncertain. This CDR3 is built from 13 residues. Germline V lookup: CDR1 SGHVS, CDR2 FQNEAQ. V was clipped by 5 bases and J by 5 bases, with 12 bases between them.

V and J are TRBV11-2 and TRBJ2-3; weak D call: TRBD2 (5 bases). CDR1 SGHAT and CDR2 FQNNGV come from the germline V gene. The CDR3 has 15 amino acids. Deletions cut 4 bases from V and 3 bases from J, with 14 bases between. For the CDR3, the DNA is TGTGCCAGCAGCTCCCTAGTGAGGGCGACAGATACGCAGTATTTT. It specifies CASSSLVRATDTQYF.

The chain combines TRBV6-5 with TRBJ2-1, with 7 bases identical to TRBD2. With 5 bases clipped from V and 3 bases from J, the junction kept 7 bases outside the gene matches. Germline V gene sequence: CDR1 MNHEY, CDR2 SVGAGI. The CDR3 loop spans 15 amino acids. CDR3 DNA: TGTGCCAGCAGTCCCTGGGGGGGGAACTACAATGAGCAGTTCTTC. Protein sequence: CASSPWGGNYNEQFF.

Points on this clone: The same CDR3 is also encoded by other DNA sequences in this sample. The chain recombines TRBV5-1 with TRBJ2-5; D is undetermined. CDR3 length: 14 amino acids. The germline V and J ends were trimmed by 0 bases and 2 bases, with 8 bases remaining between them. The germline V gene has CDR1 SGHRS and CDR2 YFSETQ. As DNA, the CDR3 is TGCGCCAGCAGCTTGGGGCAGTTGCAAGAGACCCAGTACTTC. As protein: CASSLGQLQETQYF.

V gene TRBV6-2 or TRBV6-3 combines with J gene TRBJ2-7, with D uncertain. V dropped 6 bases and J dropped 3 bases, with 21 bases sitting between them. The CDR3 is made up of 16 amino acids. Germline lookup yields CDR1 MNHEY and CDR2 SVGEGT. The CDR3 is CASSPVLAALNYEQYF. DNA for the CDR3: TGTGCCAGCAGCCCTGTCTTGGCGGCCCTGAACTACGAGCAGTACTTC.

The V gene is TRBV19, the J gene TRBJ2-1; TRBD1 matches at 7 bases. V trimming: 3 bases; J trimming: 8 bases; junction bases outside the gene matches: 4. Per germline, CDR1 LNHDA and CDR2 SQIVND (reference sequence). The CDR3 covers 13 residues. CDR3 loop: CASSINRGDEQFF. DNA for the CDR3: TGTGCCAGTAGTATTAACAGGGGTGATGAGCAGTTCTTC. The full variable domain, completed using reference TRBV19 and TRBJ2-1, is DGGITQSPKYLFRKEGQNVTLSCEQNLNHDAMYWYRQDPGQGLRLIYYSQIVNDFQKGDIAEGYSVSREKKESFPLTVTSAQKNPTAFYLCASSINRGDEQFFGPGTRLTVL.

The chain combines TRBV10-3 with TRBJ2-7, with 15 positions matching TRBD2. The CDR3 sequence is 18 residues long. Losses at the gene ends were 3 bases for V and 2 bases for J; bases not matched to a gene: 8. Germline V gene lookup returns CDR1 ENHRY and CDR2 SYGVKD. The CDR3 DNA reads as TGTGCCATCAGTGACCTTGGACTAGCGGGAGGGCAAGCCTACGAGCAGTACTTC. This encodes CAISDLGLAGGQAYEQYF.

A word on this clone: Other DNA sequences in the sample encode the same CDR3. The CDR3 bases are TGTGCCAGCAGTTTAGGCGGGAACACCGGGGAGCTGTTTTTT. It yields the protein CASSLGGNTGELFF. This sequence joins TRBV28 and TRBJ2-2; D gene ambiguous. Trimming took 2 bases from V and 1 from J, leaving 5 bases between them. CDR3 length equals 14 residues. The germline CDR1 and CDR2 sequences are MDHEN and SYDVKM.

The gene calls are TRBV7-8 and TRBJ1-2, with TRBD1 as a possible D gene (5 bases). Trimming removed 5 bases from V and 4 bases from J, with 17 bases in between. The CDR3 runs to 15 residues. Germline CDR1 and CDR2: SGHVS and FQNEAQ. This chain's CDR3 is CASSADTPKGYGYTF. The CDR3 DNA reads as TGTGCCAGCAGCGCGGACACCCCAAAGGGCTATGGCTACACCTTC. The whole variable domain, remainder taken from reference TRBV7-8 and TRBJ1-2, is GAGVSQSPRYKVAKRGQDVALRCDPISGHVSLFWYQQALGQGPEFLTYFQNEAQLDKSGLPSDRFFAERPEGSVSTLKIQRTQQEDSAVYLCASSADTPKGYGYTFGSGTRLTVV.

This rearrangement joins TRBV3-1 (or the pseudogene TRBV3-2) to TRBJ2-4; weak D call: TRBD1 (5 bases). Per the germline V gene, CDR1 is LGHDT and CDR2 is YNNKEL (reference sequence). Trimming removed 6 bases at V and 7 bases at J, with 16 bases between. The CDR3 length is 14 residues. This CDR3 is CASSRPGQVNIQYF. DNA of the CDR3: TGTGCCAGCAGTCGACCCGGACAAGTGAACATTCAGTACTTC.

About this clone: At one end the junction does not follow the germline gene, possibly because of a read error. The chain is built from TRBV15 and TRBJ1-2; D perhaps matches TRBD1 (5 bases). Germline V gene data show CDR1 as LNHNV and CDR2 as YYDKDF (reference sequence). This CDR3 is 12 amino acids long. The CDR3, as DNA: TGTGCCACCAGCAGAGACAGGACCAGGACACACTTC. This translates into CATSRDRTRTHF.

V gene TRBV3-1 (or the pseudogene TRBV3-2) combines with J gene TRBJ1-2; TRBD1 agrees at 7 bases. The CDR3 is made up of 19 amino acids. Trimming removed 3 bases from V and 0 bases from J; junction bases left unmatched: 16. Germline-derived CDR1 and CDR2 are LGHDT and YNNKEL (reference sequence). In DNA form, the CDR3 reads TGTGCCAGCAGCCACGCGGCCAGGAACAGGGGTGGAACTAACTATGGCTACACCTTC. It encodes CASSHAARNRGGTNYGYTF.

CDR3 residues: CASSDRGSPNQPQHF. CDR3 nucleotide sequence: TGTGCCAGTAGTGACAGGGGGTCCCCCAATCAGCCCCAGCATTTT. The rearrangement uses TRBV19 and TRBJ1-5; 9 bases fit TRBD1. CDR3 length: 15 residues. Unmatched junction bases numbered 5, after V lost 5 bases and J lost 3 bases. CDR1 LNHDA and CDR2 SQIVND come from the germline V gene (reference sequence).

DNA of the CDR3: TGTGCCAGCAGCCCCGGCGGACAGGGGGCTTTAGGGCCCCTCCACTTT. Protein product: CASSPGGQGALGPLHF. The chain uses TRBV6-6 and TRBJ1-6, with TRBD1 matching over 11 bases. Germline values: CDR1 MNHNY, CDR2 SVGAGI (reference sequence). With V trimmed by 6 bases and J by 13 bases, 14 bases remained unmatched. The CDR3 is 16 amino acids.

The gene calls are TRBV7-2 and TRBJ2-2, with TRBD2 matching over 9 bases. The length of the CDR3 is 17 residues. Germline assignment: CDR1 SGHTA and CDR2 FQGNSA. The V and J ends lost 0 bases and 4 bases, in that order; junction bases with no gene match: 6. CDR3 loop: CASSLASGSGFTGELFF. In DNA form, the CDR3 reads TGTGCCAGCAGCTTAGCTAGCGGGAGTGGGTTCACCGGGGAGCTGTTTTTT.